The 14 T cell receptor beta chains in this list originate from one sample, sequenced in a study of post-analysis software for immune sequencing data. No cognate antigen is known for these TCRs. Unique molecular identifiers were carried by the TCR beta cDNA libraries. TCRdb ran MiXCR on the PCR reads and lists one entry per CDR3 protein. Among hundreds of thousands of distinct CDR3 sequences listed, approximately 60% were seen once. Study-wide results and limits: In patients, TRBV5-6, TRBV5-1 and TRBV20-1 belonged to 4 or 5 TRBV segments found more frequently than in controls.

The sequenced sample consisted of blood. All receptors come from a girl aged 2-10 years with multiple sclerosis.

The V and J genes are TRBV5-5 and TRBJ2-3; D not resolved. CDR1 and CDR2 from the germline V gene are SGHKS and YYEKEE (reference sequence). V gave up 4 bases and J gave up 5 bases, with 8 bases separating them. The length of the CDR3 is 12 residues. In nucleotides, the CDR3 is TGTGCCAGCAGCCGCTCGGGAGATACGCAGTATTTT. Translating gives CASSRSGDTQYF.

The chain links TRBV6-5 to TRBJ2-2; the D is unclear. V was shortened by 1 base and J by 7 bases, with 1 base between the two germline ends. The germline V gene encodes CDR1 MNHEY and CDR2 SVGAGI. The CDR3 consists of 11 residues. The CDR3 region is CASSYFGELFF. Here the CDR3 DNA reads TGTGCCAGCAGTTACTTCGGGGAGCTGTTTTTT.

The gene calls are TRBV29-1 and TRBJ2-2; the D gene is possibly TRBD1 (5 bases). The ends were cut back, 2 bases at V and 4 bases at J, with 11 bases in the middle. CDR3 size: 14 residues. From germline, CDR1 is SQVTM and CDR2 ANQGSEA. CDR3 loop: CSVERQGTTGELFF. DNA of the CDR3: TGCAGCGTTGAACGCCAGGGCACCACCGGGGAGCTGTTTTTT.

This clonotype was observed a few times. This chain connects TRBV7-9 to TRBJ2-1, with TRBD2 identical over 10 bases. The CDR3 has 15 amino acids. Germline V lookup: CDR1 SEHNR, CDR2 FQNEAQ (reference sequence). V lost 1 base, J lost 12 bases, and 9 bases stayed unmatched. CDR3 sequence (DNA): TGTGCCAGCAGCTTAGGGCTAGCGGGAGTAGCGGCGCAGTTCTTC. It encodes CASSLGLAGVAAQFF.

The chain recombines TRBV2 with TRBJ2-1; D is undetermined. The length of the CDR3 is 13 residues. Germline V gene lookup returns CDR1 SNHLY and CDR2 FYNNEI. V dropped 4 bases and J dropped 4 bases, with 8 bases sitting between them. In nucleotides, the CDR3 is TGTGCCAGCAGTGTAAACCAATACAATGAGCAGTTCTTC. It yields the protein CASSVNQYNEQFF. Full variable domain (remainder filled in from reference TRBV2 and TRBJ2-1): EPEVTQTPSHQVTQMGQEVILRCVPISNHLYFYWYRQILGQKVEFLVSFYNNEISEKSEIFDDQFSVERPDGSNFTLKIRSTKLEDSAMYFCASSVNQYNEQFFGPGTRLTVL.

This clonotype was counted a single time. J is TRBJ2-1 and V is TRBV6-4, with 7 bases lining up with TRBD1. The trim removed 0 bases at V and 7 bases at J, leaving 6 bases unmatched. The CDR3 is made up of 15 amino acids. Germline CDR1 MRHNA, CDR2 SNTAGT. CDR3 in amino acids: CASSDSGRGQNEQFF. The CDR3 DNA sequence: TGTGCCAGCAGTGACTCGGGTAGGGGGCAGAATGAGCAGTTCTTC.

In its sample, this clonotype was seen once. DNA of the CDR3: TGCAGTGCTAGAGATATGGCTAGCGGGAGGGCCAGTGGGAGTGAGCAGTTCTTC. As protein: CSARDMASGRASGSEQFF. The chain is built from TRBV20-1 and TRBJ2-1; 12 positions agree with TRBD2. Per the germline V gene, CDR1 is DFQATT and CDR2 is SNEGSKA (reference sequence). Unmatched junction bases numbered 15, after V lost 0 bases and J lost 9 bases. This CDR3 is 18 amino acids long.

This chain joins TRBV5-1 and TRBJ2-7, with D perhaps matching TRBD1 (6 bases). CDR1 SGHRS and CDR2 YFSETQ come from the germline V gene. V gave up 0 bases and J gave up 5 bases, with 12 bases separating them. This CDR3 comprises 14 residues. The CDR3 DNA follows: TGCGCCAGCAGCTTGGAACAGGGCCATCACGAGCAGTACTTC. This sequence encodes CASSLEQGHHEQYF.

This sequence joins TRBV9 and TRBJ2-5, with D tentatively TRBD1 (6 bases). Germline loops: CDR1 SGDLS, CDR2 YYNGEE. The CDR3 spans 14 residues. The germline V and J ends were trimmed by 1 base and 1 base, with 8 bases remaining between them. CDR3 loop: CASSVLDSQETQYF. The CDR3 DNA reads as TGTGCCAGCAGCGTATTGGACAGCCAAGAGACCCAGTACTTC. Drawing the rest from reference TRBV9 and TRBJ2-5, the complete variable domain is DSGVTQTPKHLITATGQRVTLRCSPRSGDLSVYWYQQSLDQGLQFLIQYYNGEERAKGNILERFSAQQFPDLHSELNLSSLELGDSALYFCASSVLDSQETQYFGPGTRLLVL.

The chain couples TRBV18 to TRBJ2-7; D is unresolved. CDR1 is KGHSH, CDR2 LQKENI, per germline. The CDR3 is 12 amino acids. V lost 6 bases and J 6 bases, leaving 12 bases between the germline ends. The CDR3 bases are TGTGCCAGCTCTCTCGGGTTCCGCGAGCAGTACTTC. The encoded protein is CASSLGFREQYF.

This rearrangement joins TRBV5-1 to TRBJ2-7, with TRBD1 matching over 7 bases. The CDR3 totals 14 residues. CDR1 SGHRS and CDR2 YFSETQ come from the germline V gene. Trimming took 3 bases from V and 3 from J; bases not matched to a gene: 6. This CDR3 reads CASSSGRDSYEQYF. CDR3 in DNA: TGCGCCAGCAGCTCGGGTAGGGACAGCTACGAGCAGTACTTC.

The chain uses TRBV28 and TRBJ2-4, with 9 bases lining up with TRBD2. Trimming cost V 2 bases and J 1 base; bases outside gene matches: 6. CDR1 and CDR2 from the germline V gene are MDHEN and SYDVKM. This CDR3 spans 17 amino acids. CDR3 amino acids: CASSLAGGGAAKNIQYF. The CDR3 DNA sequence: TGTGCCAGCAGTTTAGCGGGAGGGGGGGCGGCCAAAAACATTCAGTACTTC.

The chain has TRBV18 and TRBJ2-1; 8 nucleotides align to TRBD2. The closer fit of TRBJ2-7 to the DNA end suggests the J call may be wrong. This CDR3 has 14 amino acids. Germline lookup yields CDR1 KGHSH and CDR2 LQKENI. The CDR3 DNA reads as TGTGCCAGCTCAGCGGAGGCGGGAGGCTACGAGCAGTACTTC. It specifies CASSAEAGGYEQYF.

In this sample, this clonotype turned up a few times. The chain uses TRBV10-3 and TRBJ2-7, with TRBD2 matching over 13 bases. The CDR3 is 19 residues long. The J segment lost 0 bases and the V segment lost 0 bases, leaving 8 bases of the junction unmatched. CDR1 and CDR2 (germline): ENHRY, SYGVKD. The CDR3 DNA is TGTGCCATCAGTGAGTCCGGGACTAGCGGGGCCAATAGCTCCTACGAGCAGTACTTC. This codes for CAISESGTSGANSSYEQYF.